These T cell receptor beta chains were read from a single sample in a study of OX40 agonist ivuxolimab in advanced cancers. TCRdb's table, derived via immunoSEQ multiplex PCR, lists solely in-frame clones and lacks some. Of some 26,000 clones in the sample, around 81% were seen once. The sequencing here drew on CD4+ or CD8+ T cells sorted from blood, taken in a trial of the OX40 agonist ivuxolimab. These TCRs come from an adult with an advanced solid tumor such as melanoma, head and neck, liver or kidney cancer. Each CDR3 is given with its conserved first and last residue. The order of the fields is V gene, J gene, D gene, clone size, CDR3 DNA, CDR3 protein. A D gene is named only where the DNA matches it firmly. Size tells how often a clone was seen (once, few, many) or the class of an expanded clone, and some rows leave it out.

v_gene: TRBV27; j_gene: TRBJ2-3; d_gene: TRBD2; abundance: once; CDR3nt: TGTGCCAGCACCCGGGGGGACCTCACAGATACGCAGTATTTT; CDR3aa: CASTRGDLTDTQYF
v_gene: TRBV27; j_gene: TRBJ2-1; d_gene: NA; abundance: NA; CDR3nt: TGTGCCAGCAGTTTAGCGGGAACCTACAATGAGCAGTTCTTC; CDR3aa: CASSLAGTYNEQFF
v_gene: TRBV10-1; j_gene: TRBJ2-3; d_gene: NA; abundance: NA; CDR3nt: TGCGCCAGCAGTGACCGCAGGGACTTTTATGATACGCAGTATTTT; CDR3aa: CASSDRRDFYDTQYF
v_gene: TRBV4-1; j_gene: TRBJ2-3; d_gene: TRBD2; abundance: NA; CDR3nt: TGCGCCAGCCACTCGGCTAGCGGGAGTGGAGATACGCAGTATTTT; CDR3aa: CASHSASGSGDTQYF
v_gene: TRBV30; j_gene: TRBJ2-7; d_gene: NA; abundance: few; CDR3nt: TGTGCCTGGAGCGACCGGTGGGGCGAGCAGTACTTC; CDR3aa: CAWSDRWGEQYF
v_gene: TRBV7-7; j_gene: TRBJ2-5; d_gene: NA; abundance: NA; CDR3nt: TGTGCCAGCAGCTTAGGCGGTGGCGAGACCCAGTACTTC; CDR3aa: CASSLGGGETQYF
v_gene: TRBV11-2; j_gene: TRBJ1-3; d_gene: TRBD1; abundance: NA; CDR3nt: TGTGCCAGCAGCGAGGGACAGGGCTCTGGAAACACCATATATTTT; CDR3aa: CASSEGQGSGNTIYF
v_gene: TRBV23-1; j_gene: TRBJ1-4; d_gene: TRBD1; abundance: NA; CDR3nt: TGCGCCAGCCGCTCCGGGACAGGGGAAAAAGGGGAGGAAAAACTGTTTTTT; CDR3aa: CASRSGTGEKGEEKLFF
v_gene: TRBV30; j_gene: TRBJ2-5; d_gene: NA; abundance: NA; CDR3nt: TGTGCCTGGACAGACTCACAAGAGACCCAGTACTTC; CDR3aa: CAWTDSQETQYF
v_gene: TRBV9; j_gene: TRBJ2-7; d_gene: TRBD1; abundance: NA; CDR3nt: TGTGCCAGCAGCGTAGACCTGACAGGGGGCTACGAGCAGTACTTC; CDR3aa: CASSVDLTGGYEQYF
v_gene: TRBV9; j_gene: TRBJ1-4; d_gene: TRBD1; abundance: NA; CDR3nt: TGTGCCAGCAGCCTTGGGACAGGGTATGAAAAACTGTTTTTT; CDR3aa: CASSLGTGYEKLFF
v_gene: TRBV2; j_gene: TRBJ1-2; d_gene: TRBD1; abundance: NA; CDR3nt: TGTGCCAGCCGGGGCCCCACTACTCGACCGGGGGACAGGGGGCTGGGTTATGGCTACACCTTC; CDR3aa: CASRGPTTRPGDRGLGYGYTF
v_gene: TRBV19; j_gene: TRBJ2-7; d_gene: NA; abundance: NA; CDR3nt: TGTGCCAGTAGTATAGCTGGGGAGAGAAACGAGCAGTACTTC; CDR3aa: CASSIAGERNEQYF
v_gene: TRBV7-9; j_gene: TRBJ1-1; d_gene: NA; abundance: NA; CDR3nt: TGTGCCAGCAGCTCTCGGGCCCTGAACACTGAAGCTTTCTTT; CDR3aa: CASSSRALNTEAFF
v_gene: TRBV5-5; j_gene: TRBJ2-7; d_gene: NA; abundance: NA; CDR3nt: TGTGCCAGCAGCCGACAGGTCTCTCCGAGCGAGCAGTACTTC; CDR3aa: CASSRQVSPSEQYF
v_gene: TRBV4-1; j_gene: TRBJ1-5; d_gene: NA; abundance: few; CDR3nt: TGCGCCAGCAGCCAAGCAATGGGTCAGCCCCAGCATTTT; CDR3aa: CASSQAMGQPQHF
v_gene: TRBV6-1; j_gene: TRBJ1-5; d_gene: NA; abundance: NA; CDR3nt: TGTGCCAGCAGTGAAGCAGTATGGAGGTGGTATTTTCAGAGCAATCAGCCCCAGCATTTT; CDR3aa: CASSEAVWRWYFQSNQPQHF
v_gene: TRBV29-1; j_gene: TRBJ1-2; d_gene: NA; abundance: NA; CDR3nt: TGCAGCGTTGTGAGGGAGGCTGGCTACACCTTC; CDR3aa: CSVVREAGYTF
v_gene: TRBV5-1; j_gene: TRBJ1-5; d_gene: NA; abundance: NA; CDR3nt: TGCGCCAGCAGCCACGGGACGGATAGCAATCAGCCCCAGCATTTT; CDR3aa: CASSHGTDSNQPQHF
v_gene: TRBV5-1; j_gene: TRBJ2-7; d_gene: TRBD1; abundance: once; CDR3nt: TGCGCCAGCAGCTTTGGGACAGGGACCTACGAGCAGTACTTC; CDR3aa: CASSFGTGTYEQYF
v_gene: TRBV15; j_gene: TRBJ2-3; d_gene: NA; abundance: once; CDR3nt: TGTGCCACCAGCAGTGGCCCCGGACTGCCAAGCACAGATACGCAGTATTTT; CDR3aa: CATSSGPGLPSTDTQYF
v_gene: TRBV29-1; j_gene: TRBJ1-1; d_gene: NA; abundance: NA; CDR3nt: TGCAGCGTCGGTGGGGGGGGAAGCACTGAAGCTTTCTTT; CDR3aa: CSVGGGGSTEAFF
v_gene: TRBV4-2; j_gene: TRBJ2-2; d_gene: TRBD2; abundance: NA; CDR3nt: TGTGCCAGCAGCCAAATTAGCGGGCTGACCACCGGGGAGCTGTTTTTT; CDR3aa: CASSQISGLTTGELFF
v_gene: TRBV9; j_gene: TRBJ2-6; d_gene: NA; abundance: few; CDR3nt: TGTGCCAGCAGCGCGGCCTCCTCTGGGGCCAACGTCCTGACTTTC; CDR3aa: CASSAASSGANVLTF
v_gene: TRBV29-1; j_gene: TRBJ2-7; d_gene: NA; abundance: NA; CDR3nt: TGCAGCGTAGGGGAGTGGTACGAGCAGTACTTC; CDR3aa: CSVGEWYEQYF
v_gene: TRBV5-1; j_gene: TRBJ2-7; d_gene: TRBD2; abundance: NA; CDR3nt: TGCGCCAGCAGCTTGCTCGGGGGGAGCTCCTACGAGCAGTACTTC; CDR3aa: CASSLLGGSSYEQYF
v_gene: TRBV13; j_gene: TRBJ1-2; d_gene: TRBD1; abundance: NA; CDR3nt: TGTGCCAGCAGCTTAGGCCAGGGACAGGGAGTTTGGGGCTATGGCTACACCTTC; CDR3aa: CASSLGQGQGVWGYGYTF
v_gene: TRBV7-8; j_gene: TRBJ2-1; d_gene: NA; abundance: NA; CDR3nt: TGTGCCAGCAGCGCCCCCGAGCAGTTCTTC; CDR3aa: CASSAPEQFF
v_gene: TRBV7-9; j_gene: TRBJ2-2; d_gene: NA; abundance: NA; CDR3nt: TGTGCCAGCAGCCCCAGGGGATACACCGGGGAGCTGTTTTTT; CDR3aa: CASSPRGYTGELFF
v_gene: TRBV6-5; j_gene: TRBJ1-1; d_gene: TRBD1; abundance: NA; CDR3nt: TGTGCCAGCAGTTACTCGGGGACAGGGAAAACTGAAGCTTTCTTT; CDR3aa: CASSYSGTGKTEAFF
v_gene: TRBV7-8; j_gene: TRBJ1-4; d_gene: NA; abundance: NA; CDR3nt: TGTGCCAGCAGCAAAACAGAGGGAGGACAGCGGGAAAAACTGTTTTTT; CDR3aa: CASSKTEGGQREKLFF